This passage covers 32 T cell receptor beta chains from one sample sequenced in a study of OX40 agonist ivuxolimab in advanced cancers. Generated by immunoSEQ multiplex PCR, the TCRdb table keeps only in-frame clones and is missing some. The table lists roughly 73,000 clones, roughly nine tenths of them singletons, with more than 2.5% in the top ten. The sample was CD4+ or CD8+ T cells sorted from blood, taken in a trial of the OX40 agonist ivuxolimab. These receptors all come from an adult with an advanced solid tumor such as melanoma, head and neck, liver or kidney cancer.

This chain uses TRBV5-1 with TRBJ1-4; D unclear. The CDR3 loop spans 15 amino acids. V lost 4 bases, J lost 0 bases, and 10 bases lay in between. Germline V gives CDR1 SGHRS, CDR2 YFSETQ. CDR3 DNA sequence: TGCGCCAGCAGCGTCACGGCCGCAACTAATGAAAAACTGTTTTTT. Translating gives CASSVTAATNEKLFF. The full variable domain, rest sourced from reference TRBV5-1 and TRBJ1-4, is KAGVTQTPRYLIKTRGQQVTLSCSPISGHRSVSWYQQTPGQGLQFLFEYFSETQRNKGNFPGRFSGRQFSNSRSEMNVSTLELGDSALYLCASSVTAATNEKLFFGSGTQLSVL.

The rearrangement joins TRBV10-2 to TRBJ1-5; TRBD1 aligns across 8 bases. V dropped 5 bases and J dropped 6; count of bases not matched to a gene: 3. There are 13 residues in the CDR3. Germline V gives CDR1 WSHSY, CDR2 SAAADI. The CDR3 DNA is TGCGCCAGCAGTCCGGGACAGGCTCAGCCCCAGCATTTT. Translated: CASSPGQAQPQHF.

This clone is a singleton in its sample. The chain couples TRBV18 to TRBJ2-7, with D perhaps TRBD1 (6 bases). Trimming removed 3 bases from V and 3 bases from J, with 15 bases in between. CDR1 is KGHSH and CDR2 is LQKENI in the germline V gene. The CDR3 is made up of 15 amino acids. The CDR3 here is CASSPETGKGYEQYF. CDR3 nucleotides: TGTGCCAGCTCACCCGAGACAGGCAAAGGCTACGAGCAGTACTTC.

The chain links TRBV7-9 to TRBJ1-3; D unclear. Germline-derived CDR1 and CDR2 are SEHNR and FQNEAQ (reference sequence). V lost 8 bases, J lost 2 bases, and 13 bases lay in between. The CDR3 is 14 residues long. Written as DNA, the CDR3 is TGTGCCAGCCGAACCCGCGTGCCTGGAAACACCATATATTTT. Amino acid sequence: CASRTRVPGNTIYF.

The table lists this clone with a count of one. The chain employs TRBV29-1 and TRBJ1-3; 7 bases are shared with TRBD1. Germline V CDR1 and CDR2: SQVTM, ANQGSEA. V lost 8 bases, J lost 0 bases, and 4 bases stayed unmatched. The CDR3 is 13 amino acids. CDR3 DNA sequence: TGCAGCTTCACAGGGGCCTCTGGAAACACCATATATTTT. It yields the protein CSFTGASGNTIYF.

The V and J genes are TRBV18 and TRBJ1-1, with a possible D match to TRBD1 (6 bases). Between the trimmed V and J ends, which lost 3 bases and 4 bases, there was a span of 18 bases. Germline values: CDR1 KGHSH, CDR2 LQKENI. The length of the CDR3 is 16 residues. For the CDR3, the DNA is TGTGCCAGCTCACCTTTTAAAAGGGGGATTGTCACTGAAGCTTTCTTT. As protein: CASSPFKRGIVTEAFF.

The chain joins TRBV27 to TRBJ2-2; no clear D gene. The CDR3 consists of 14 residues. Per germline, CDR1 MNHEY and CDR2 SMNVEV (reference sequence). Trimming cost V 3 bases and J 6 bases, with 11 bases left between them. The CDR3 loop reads CASSFTPLAGELFF. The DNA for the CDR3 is TGTGCCAGCAGTTTTACCCCTCTTGCCGGGGAGCTGTTTTTT.

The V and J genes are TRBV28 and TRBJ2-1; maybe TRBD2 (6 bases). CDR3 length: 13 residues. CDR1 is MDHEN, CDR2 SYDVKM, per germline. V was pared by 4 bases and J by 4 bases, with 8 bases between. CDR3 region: CASSWDWYNEQFF. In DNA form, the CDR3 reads TGTGCCAGCAGTTGGGACTGGTACAATGAGCAGTTCTTC.

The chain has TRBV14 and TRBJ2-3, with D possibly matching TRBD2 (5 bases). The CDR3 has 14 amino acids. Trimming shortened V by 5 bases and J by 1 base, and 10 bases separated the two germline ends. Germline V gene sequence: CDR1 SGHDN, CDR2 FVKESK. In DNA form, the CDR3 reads TGTGCCAGCAGCAGTCTAGCTGGCACAGATACGCAGTATTTT. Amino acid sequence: CASSSLAGTDTQYF.

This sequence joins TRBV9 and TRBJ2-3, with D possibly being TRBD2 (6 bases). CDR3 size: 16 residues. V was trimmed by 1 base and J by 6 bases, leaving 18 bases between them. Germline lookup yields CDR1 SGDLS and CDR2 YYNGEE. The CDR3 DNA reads TGTGCCAGCAGCGTAATAAGCCAGGGACTTTTGGATACGCAGTATTTT. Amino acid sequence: CASSVISQGLLDTQYF.

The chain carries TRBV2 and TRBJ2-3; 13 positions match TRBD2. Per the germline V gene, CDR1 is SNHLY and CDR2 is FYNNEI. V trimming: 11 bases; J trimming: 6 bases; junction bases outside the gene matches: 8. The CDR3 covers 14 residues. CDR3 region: CASAGTSGVDTQYF. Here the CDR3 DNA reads TGTGCCTCCGCGGGGACTAGCGGGGTTGATACGCAGTATTTT.

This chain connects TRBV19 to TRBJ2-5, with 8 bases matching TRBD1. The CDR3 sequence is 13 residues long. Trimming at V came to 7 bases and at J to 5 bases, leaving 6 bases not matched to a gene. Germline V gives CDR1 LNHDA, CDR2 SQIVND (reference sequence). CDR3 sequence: CASKGRGRETQYF. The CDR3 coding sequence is TGTGCCAGTAAAGGCAGGGGGCGGGAGACCCAGTACTTC.

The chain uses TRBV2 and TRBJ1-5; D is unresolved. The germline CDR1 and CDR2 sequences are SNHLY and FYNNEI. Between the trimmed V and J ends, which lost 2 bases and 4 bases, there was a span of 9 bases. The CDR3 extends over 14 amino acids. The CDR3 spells CASSEISENQPQHF. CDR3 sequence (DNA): TGTGCCAGCAGTGAAATTTCAGAAAATCAGCCCCAGCATTTT.

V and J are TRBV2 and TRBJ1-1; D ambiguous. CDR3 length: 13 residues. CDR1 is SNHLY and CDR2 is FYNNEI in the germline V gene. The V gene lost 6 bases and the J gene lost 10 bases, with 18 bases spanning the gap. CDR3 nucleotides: TGTGCCAGCAGCCTCGAGCCGGTTAGCGGAGCTTTCTTT. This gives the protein CASSLEPVSGAFF. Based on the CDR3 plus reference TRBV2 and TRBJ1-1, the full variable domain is EPEVTQTPSHQVTQMGQEVILRCVPISNHLYFYWYRQILGQKVEFLVSFYNNEISEKSEIFDDQFSVERPDGSNFTLKIRSTKLEDSAMYFCASSLEPVSGAFFGQGTRLTVV.

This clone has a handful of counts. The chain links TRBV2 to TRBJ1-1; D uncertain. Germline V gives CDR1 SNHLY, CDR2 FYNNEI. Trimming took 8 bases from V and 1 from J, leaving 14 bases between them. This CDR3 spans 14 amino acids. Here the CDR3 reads CASLFSPGNTEAFF. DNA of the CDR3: TGTGCCAGCTTGTTCTCTCCGGGGAACACTGAAGCTTTCTTT. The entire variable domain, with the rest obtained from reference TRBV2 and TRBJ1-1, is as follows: EPEVTQTPSHQVTQMGQEVILRCVPISNHLYFYWYRQILGQKVEFLVSFYNNEISEKSEIFDDQFSVERPDGSNFTLKIRSTKLEDSAMYFCASLFSPGNTEAFFGQGTRLTVV.

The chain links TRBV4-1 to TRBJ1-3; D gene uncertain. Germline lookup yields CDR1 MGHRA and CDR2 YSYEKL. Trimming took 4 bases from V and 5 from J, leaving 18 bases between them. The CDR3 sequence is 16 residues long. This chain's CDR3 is CASSPPYDGGRNTIYF. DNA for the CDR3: TGCGCCAGCAGCCCCCCATATGACGGTGGCCGAAACACCATATATTTT.

The chain's CDR3 is CAWSAPGYGGYTF. The DNA of the CDR3 is TGTGCCTGGAGCGCCCCTGGATACGGCGGCTACACCTTC. The V call is TRBV30, the J call TRBJ1-2; no definite D call. The V and J ends lost 3 bases and 8 bases respectively, with 16 bases between them. The CDR3 is 13 residues long. From germline, CDR1 is GTSNPN and CDR2 SVGIG (reference sequence).

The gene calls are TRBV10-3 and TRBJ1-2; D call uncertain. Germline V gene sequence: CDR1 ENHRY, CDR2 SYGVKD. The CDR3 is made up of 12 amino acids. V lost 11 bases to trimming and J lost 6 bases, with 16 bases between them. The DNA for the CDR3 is TGTGCCTTAGAGGACCAGAGAAATGGCTACACCTTC. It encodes CALEDQRNGYTF.

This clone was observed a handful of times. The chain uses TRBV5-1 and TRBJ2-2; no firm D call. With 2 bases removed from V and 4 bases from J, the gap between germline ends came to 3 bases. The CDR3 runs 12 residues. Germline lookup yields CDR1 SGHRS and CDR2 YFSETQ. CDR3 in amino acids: CASSFGTGELFF. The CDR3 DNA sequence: TGCGCCAGCAGCTTCGGCACCGGGGAGCTGTTTTTT.

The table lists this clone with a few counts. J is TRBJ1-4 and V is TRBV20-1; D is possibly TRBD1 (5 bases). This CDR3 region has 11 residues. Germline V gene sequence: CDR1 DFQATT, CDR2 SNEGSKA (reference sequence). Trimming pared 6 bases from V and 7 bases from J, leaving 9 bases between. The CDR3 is CSAIQVEKLFF. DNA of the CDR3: TGCAGTGCGATACAGGTTGAAAAACTGTTTTTT.

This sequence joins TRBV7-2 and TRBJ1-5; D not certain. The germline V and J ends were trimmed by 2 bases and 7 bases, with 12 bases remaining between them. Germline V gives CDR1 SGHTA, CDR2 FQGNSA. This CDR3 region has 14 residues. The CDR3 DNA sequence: TGTGCCAGCAGCTTAAAAGGGATAGGGCAGCCCCAGCATTTT. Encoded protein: CASSLKGIGQPQHF.

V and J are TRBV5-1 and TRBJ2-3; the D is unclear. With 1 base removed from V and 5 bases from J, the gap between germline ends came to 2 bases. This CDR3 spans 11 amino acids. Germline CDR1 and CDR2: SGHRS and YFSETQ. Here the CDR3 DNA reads TGCGCCAGCAGCTTGCGAGATACGCAGTATTTT. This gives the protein CASSLRDTQYF.

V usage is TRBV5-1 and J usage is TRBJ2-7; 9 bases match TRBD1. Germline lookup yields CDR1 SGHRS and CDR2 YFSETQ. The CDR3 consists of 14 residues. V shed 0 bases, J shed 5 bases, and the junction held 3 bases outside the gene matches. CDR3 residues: CASSLGQGGDEQYF. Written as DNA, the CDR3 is TGCGCCAGCAGCTTGGGACAGGGGGGCGACGAGCAGTACTTC. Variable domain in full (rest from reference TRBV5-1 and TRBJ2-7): KAGVTQTPRYLIKTRGQQVTLSCSPISGHRSVSWYQQTPGQGLQFLFEYFSETQRNKGNFPGRFSGRQFSNSRSEMNVSTLELGDSALYLCASSLGQGGDEQYFGPGTRLTVT.

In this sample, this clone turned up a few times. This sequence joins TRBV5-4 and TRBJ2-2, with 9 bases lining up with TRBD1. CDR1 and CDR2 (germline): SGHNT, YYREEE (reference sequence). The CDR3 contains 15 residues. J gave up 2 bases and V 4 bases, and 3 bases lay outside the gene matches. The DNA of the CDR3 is TGTGCCAGCAGCATGGGACAGGGAAACACCGGGGAGCTGTTTTTT. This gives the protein CASSMGQGNTGELFF. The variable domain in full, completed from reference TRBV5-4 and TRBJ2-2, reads ETGVTQSPTHLIKTRGQQVTLRCSSQSGHNTVSWYQQALGQGPQFIFQYYREEENGRGNFPPRFSGLQFPNYSSELNVNALELDDSALYLCASSMGQGNTGELFFGEGSRLTVL.

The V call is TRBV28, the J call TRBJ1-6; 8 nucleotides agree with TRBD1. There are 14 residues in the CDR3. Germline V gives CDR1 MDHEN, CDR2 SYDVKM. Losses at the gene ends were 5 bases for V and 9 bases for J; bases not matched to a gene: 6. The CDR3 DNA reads TGTGCCAGCAGTACCCCAGGGGGCGGTTCACCCCTCCACTTT. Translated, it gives CASSTPGGGSPLHF.

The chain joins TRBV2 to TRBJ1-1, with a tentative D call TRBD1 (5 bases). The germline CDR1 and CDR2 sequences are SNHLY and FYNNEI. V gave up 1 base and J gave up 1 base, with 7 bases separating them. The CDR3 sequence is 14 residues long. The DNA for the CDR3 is TGTGCCAGCAGTGAAGGGGGGAGGAACACTGAAGCTTTCTTT. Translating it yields CASSEGGRNTEAFF.

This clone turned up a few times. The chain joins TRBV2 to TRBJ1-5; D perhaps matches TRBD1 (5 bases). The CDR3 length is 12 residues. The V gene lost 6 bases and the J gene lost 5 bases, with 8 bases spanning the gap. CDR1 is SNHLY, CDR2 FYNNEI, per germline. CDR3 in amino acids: CASSREDQPQHF. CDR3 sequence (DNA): TGTGCCAGCAGCAGGGAGGATCAGCCCCAGCATTTT.

Here the CDR3 DNA reads TGTGCCAGCAGCGGACGGACAGGGGCACACGAGCAGTACTTC. This codes for CASSGRTGAHEQYF. The V gene is TRBV21-1, the J gene TRBJ2-7; the table's TRBD1 call for D was not verified on the DNA. TRBV21-1 is classified as a pseudogene. The CDR3 runs to 14 residues.

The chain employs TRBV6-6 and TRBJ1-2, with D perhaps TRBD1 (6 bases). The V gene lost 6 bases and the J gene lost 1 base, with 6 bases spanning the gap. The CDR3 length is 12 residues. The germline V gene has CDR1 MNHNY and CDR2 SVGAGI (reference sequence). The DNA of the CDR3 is TGTGCCAGCAGGGACAGTAACTATGGCTACACCTTC. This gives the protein CASRDSNYGYTF.

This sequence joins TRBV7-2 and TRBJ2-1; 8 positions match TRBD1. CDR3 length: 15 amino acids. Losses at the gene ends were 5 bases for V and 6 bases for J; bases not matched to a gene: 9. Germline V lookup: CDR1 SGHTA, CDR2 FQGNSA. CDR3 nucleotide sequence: TGTGCCAGCAGCCCGGACAGGGCACCCTTCAATGAGCAGTTCTTC. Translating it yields CASSPDRAPFNEQFF.

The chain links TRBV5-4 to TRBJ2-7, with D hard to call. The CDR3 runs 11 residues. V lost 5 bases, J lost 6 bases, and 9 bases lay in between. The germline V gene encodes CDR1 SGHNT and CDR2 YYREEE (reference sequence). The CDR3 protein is CASSELREQYF. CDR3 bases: TGTGCCAGCAGTGAGCTCCGCGAGCAGTACTTC.

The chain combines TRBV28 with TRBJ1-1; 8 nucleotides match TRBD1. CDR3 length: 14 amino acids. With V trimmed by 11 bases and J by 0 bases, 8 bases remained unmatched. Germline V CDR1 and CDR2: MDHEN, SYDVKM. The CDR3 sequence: CASQGGFMNTEAFF. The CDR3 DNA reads TGTGCCTCACAGGGGGGTTTTATGAACACTGAAGCTTTCTTT.